The 10 T cell receptor beta chains listed next were all sequenced from one sample in a study of T cell responses to AZD1222 COVID-19 vaccine. Measured with immunoSEQ multiplex PCR; TCRdb has only the in-frame clones, and not every one. The sample carries around 200,000 clones, roughly 92% recorded once. The specimen comprised peripheral blood, sampled 28 days after the second AZD1222 dose. Receptor source: an adult who received the AZD1222 COVID-19 vaccine.

The V and J genes are TRBV2 and TRBJ1-5; D may be TRBD1 (6 bases). CDR1 SNHLY and CDR2 FYNNEI come from the germline V gene. CDR3 length equals 14 residues. The germline V and J ends were trimmed by 5 bases and 8 bases, with 16 bases remaining between them. This CDR3 reads CASSKLQGSEPQHF. The CDR3 nucleotides read TGTGCCAGCAGTAAATTACAGGGTTCGGAGCCCCAGCATTTT.

The chain is built from TRBV29-1 and TRBJ2-1; 9 positions agree with TRBD2. Germline V CDR1 and CDR2: SQVTM, ANQGSEA. After removal of 3 bases from V and 8 bases from J, the junction contained 11 bases not matched to a gene. The CDR3 has 15 residues. CDR3: CSVDSLAGPSYEQFF. CDR3 nucleotide sequence: TGCAGCGTTGACTCCCTAGCGGGACCGTCATATGAGCAGTTCTTC.

The rearrangement links TRBV11-2 to TRBJ2-1; D might be TRBD1 or TRBD2, each matching 6 bases. Germline V lookup: CDR1 SGHAT, CDR2 FQNNGV. The CDR3 totals 15 residues. V shed 7 bases and J shed 9 bases, with 22 bases lying between them. This chain's CDR3 is CASTMRGGKGGEQFF. CDR3 in DNA: TGTGCCAGCACCATGAGAGGGGGGAAGGGAGGTGAGCAGTTCTTC.

The rearrangement joins TRBV28 to TRBJ1-4, with 7 nucleotides matching TRBD1. The length of the CDR3 is 20 residues. Germline loops: CDR1 MDHEN, CDR2 SYDVKM. J lost 7 bases, V lost 3 bases, and 23 bases had no gene match. The CDR3 coding sequence is TGTGCCAGCAGTTTCCCCCTTTTATTGGGACAGCTAGATCAACGTGAAAAACTGTTTTTT. Translated, it gives CASSFPLLLGQLDQREKLFF.

The chain uses TRBV9 and TRBJ1-4; TRBD1 might be the D (5 bases). V was pared by 0 bases and J by 8 bases, with 14 bases between. In germline, CDR1 is SGDLS, CDR2 YYNGEE. The CDR3 spans 15 residues. CDR3 sequence: CASSVGSGLDEKLFF. DNA of the CDR3: TGTGCCAGCAGCGTAGGGTCAGGGTTGGACGAAAAACTGTTTTTT.

This sequence joins TRBV18 and TRBJ1-1, with 8 bases that match TRBD1. The V gene end was trimmed by 3 bases and the J gene end by 3 bases; junction bases not matched to a gene: 9. This CDR3 has 16 residues. The germline CDR1 and CDR2 sequences are KGHSH and LQKENI. For the CDR3, the DNA is TGTGCCAGCTCACCCCAGGGGGCCCCCTGGGACACTGAAGCTTTCTTT. This sequence encodes CASSPQGAPWDTEAFF.

The chain uses TRBV5-6 and TRBJ2-1, with D maybe TRBD2 (6 bases). The CDR3 is 13 amino acids. Trimming cost V 4 bases and J 3 bases, with 8 bases left between them. Germline V gene lookup returns CDR1 SGHDT and CDR2 YYEEEE. CDR3 protein: CASSRGVYNEQFF. The CDR3 DNA is TGTGCCAGCAGCCGCGGGGTCTACAATGAGCAGTTCTTC. The full variable domain, rest sourced from reference TRBV5-6 and TRBJ2-1, is DAGVTQSPTHLIKTRGQQVTLRCSPKSGHDTVSWYQQALGQGPQFIFQYYEEEERQRGNFPDRFSGHQFPNYSSELNVNALLLGDSALYLCASSRGVYNEQFFGPGTRLTVL.

The chain links TRBV2 to TRBJ1-6; possibly TRBD1 for D (6 bases). Germline V lookup: CDR1 SNHLY, CDR2 FYNNEI. V lost 8 bases, J lost 5 bases, and 10 bases lay in between. This CDR3 contains 13 residues. The CDR3 coding sequence is TGTGCCAGCCGGGACACAAATAATTCACCCCTCCACTTT. Translated, it gives CASRDTNNSPLHF.

The chain has TRBV5-6 and TRBJ1-1; 9 bases agree with TRBD1. The length of the CDR3 is 16 residues. J gave up 4 bases and V 3 bases, and 10 bases lay outside the gene matches. Germline V gene lookup returns CDR1 SGHDT and CDR2 YYEEEE. CDR3 nucleotides: TGTGCCAGCAGCTCCCCGACAGGGGGAATGGGCACTGAAGCTTTCTTT. Amino acid sequence: CASSSPTGGMGTEAFF.

This clone was seen just once. This sequence joins TRBV10-1 and TRBJ1-3; D not resolved. V shed 0 bases and J shed 0 bases, with 18 bases lying between them. The CDR3 spans 19 residues. CDR1 and CDR2 from the germline V gene are WNHNN and SYGVQD (reference sequence). CDR3 bases: TGCGCCAGCAGTGAGTCTGGCCCAGGAGTCGATAACTCTGGAAACACCATATATTTT. Translating it yields CASSESGPGVDNSGNTIYF.